This entry is about one T cell receptor beta chain. CDR3 length: 13 residues. Trimming shortened V by 7 bases and J by 6 bases, and 14 bases separated the two germline ends. CDR1 is SGDLS and CDR2 is YYNGEE in the germline V gene. The data stem from a study of T cell changes during pregnancy in multiple sclerosis. Produced via immunoSEQ multiplex PCR; TCRdb's table is partial and in-frame only. The repertoire holds about 50,000 clones, with 92% as singletons. The V call is TRBV9, the J call TRBJ2-1, with TRBD1 as a possible D gene (5 bases). This receptor was obtained from a female donor with multiple sclerosis, enrolled in a pregnancy study. Sequenced material: CD4+ T cells from peripheral blood mononuclear cells, taken in the third trimester of pregnancy. CDR3 sequence: CASGAARINEQFF. The CDR3 nucleotides are TGTGCCAGCGGGGCCGCCCGGATCAATGAGCAGTTCTTC.